This TCR beta chain stems from a study of cytomegalovirus exposure and HLA in healthy donors. Findings of the study overall: Generally TCR sequences proved uncommon, though certain public TCRs appeared in numerous donors. For presence/absence analyses, sequencing depth was assumed to be roughly uniform across donors. Later analysis identified several of the most significant clusters that appeared linked to common viral pathogens. With further analysis later on, most CMV-associated TCR beta chains appeared HLA-restricted.

From germline, CDR1 is SGHNT and CDR2 YYREEE (reference sequence). V dropped 0 bases and J dropped 4 bases, with 6 bases sitting between them. CDR3 length equals 13 residues. A note on this clone: Its matching antigen is unknown.

Both 60 Vbeta primers and 13 Jbeta primers went into the PCR. The protocol was immunoSEQ multiplex PCR, while the TCRdb copy is restricted to in-frame clones and leaves out a portion. Of approximately 82,000 clones listed, around 10% are singletons. Source material: PBMCs. The chain links TRBV5-4 to TRBJ2-3; D unclear. The receptor was derived from a man in his fifties or sixties in good health and CMV-seropositive. The CDR3 loop is CASSLVRADTQYF. As DNA, the CDR3 is TGTGCCAGCAGCTTGGTCCGAGCAGATACGCAGTATTTT.